By frequency in the sample, the clone carrying this T cell receptor (beta chain) is medium-sized. Its antigen is not identified. This specimen belongs to a study of cytomegalovirus exposure and HLA in healthy donors. Study-wide results and caveats: In a later analysis, the majority of CMV-associated beta chains seemingly showed HLA restriction. Per a later analysis, roughly 17,000 TCR beta sequences showed association with HLA alleles at 0.05 false discovery rate. Certain indistinguishable V segments, among them TRBV6-2 and TRBV6-3, were excluded.

Germline assignment: CDR1 SGHKS and CDR2 YYEKEE (reference sequence). V was cut by 2 bases and J by 4 bases, with 12 bases left in between. This CDR3 has 15 amino acids. The PCR made use of 60 Vbeta and 13 Jbeta primers. Using immunoSEQ multiplex PCR, the repertoire was profiled, and TCRdb retains in-frame clones only, with some absent. Of 65,000 to 85,000 clones in the sample, around 10% are singletons; the top ten hold about 25%. The sequence derives from a man between 60 and 75 years old in good health and CMV-seropositive. The sample taken for sequencing was PBMCs. This sequence joins TRBV5-5 and TRBJ1-4; unclear D gene. In DNA form, the CDR3 reads TGTGCCAGCAGCTTACATACAGACCTTAATGAAAAACTGTTTTTT. Its protein is CASSLHTDLNEKLFF.